This T cell receptor (beta chain) was documented in a study of T-cell reconstitution after alpha-beta-depleted transplantation in children. This clonotype was seen repeatedly, ten times or more. Unique molecular identifiers featured in how the TCRbeta library was prepared. MiXCR, applied by TCRdb to the PCR reads, yields one record per CDR3 protein. The repertoire consists of a few hundred thousand distinct CDR3 sequences, with 9.7% occurring once and the leading ten covering about 4.9%. V was clipped by 4 bases and J by 6 bases; unmatched bases: 2. Germline V gene lookup returns CDR1 LGHDT and CDR2 YNNKEL (reference sequence). The CDR3 contains 12 residues.

This chain links TRBV3-1 with TRBJ2-7; 8 nucleotides match TRBD1. The sequenced sample was PBMCs from the stem cell graft donor, obtained from the stem cell graft. The TCR sequence derives from a human donor who donated a stem cell graft to a child with SCID. The CDR3 here is CASSRTGTEQYF. The CDR3 DNA sequence: TGTGCCAGCAGCCGGACAGGGACCGAGCAGTACTTC.